In this sample, the clone carrying this T cell receptor (beta chain) turned up once. What it recognizes is unknown. These data originate in a study of T cell responses to AZD1222 COVID-19 vaccine. The repertoire was sequenced with immunoSEQ multiplex PCR; TCRdb's copy has only in-frame clones and lacks some. The data show about 140,000 clones, about nine tenths seen once. CDR3 size: 15 residues. V lost 3 bases, J lost 0 bases, and 11 bases lay in between. From germline, CDR1 is LGHDT and CDR2 YNNKEL (reference sequence). Findings and limits, study-wide: White British people made up most donors, females outnumbered males, and clonal diversity was possibly underestimated. Sampled repertoires all dated from after the peak T cell response.

This TCR derives from an adult who received the AZD1222 COVID-19 vaccine. This chain links TRBV3-1 (or the pseudogene TRBV3-2) with TRBJ1-1, with a possible D match to TRBD1 (5 bases). Sequenced here: peripheral blood, sampled 28 days after the second AZD1222 dose. As DNA, the CDR3 is TGTGCCAGCAGCCATCTCGACAGATTGAACACTGAAGCTTTCTTT. Translation: CASSHLDRLNTEAFF.